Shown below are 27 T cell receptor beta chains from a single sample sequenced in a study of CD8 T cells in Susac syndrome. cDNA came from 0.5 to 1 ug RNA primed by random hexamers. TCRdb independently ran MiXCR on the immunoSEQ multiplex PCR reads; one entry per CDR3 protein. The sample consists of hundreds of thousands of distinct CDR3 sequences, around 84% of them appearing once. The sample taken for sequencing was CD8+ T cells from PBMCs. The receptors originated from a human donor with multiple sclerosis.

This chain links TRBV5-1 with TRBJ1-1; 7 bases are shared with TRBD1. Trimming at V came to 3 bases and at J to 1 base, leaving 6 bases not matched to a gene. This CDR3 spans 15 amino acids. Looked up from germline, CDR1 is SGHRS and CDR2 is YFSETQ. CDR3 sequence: CASSYAGTENTEAFF. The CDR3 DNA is TGCGCCAGCAGCTACGCCGGGACAGAGAACACTGAAGCTTTCTTT.

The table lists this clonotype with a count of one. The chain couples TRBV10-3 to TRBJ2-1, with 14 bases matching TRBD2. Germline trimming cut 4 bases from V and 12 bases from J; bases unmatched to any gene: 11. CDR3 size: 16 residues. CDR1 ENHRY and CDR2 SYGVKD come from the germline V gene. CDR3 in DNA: TGTGCCATCAGTGTAAATAGTGGACTAGCGGGAGGATTGCAGTTCTTC. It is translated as CAISVNSGLAGGLQFF.

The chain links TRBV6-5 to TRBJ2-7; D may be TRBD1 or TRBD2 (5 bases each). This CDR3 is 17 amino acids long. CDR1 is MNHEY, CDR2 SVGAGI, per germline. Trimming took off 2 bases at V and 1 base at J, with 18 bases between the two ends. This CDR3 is CASSYRWLGESSYEQYF. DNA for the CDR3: TGTGCCAGCAGTTACCGTTGGTTGGGGGAGTCATCCTACGAGCAGTACTTC.

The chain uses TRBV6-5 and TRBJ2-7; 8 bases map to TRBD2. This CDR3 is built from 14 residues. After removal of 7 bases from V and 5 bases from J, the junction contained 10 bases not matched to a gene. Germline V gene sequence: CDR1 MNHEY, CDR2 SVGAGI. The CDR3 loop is CASIGEAGDNEQYF. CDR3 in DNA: TGTGCCAGCATTGGGGAAGCGGGAGACAACGAGCAGTACTTC.

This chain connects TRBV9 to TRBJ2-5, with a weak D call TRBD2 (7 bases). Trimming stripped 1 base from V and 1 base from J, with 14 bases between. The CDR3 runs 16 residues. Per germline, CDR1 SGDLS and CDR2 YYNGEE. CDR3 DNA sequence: TGTGCCAGCAGCGTAAAGTGGGGGGGCCTCCAAGAGACCCAGTACTTC. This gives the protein CASSVKWGGLQETQYF. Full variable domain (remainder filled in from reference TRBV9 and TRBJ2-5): DSGVTQTPKHLITATGQRVTLRCSPRSGDLSVYWYQQSLDQGLQFLIQYYNGEERAKGNILERFSAQQFPDLHSELNLSSLELGDSALYFCASSVKWGGLQETQYFGPGTRLLVL.

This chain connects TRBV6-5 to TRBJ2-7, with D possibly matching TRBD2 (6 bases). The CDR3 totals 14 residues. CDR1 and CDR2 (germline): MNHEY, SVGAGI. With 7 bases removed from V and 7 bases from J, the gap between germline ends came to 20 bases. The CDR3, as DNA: TGTGCCAGCACCATGGACGCCGAAGGAGGGGAGCAGTACTTC. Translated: CASTMDAEGGEQYF.

The CDR3 region has the DNA TGCAGTGCTCCTTACGGCACTGAGCAGTTCTTC. Encoded protein: CSAPYGTEQFF. The chain carries TRBV29-1 and TRBJ2-1; D remains ambiguous. CDR1 and CDR2 (germline): SQVTM, ANQGSEA. This CDR3 is built from 11 residues.

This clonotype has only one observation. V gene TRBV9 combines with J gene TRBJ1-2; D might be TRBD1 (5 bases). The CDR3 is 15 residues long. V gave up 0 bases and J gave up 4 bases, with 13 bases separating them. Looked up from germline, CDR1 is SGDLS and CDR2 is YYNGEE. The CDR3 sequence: CASSVAGTLPYGYTF. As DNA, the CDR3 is TGTGCCAGCAGCGTAGCTGGGACCCTCCCCTATGGCTACACCTTC.

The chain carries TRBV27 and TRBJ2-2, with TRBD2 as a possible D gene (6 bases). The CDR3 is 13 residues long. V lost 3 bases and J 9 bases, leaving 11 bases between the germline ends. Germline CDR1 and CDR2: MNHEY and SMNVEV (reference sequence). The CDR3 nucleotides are TGTGCCAGCAGTTTTGGCGGGAACAGGGAGCTGTTTTTT. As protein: CASSFGGNRELFF.

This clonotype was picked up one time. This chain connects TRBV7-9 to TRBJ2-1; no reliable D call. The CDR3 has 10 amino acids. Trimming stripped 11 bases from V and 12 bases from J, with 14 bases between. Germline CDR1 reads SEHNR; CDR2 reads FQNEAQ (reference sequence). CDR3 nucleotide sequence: TGTGCCGGAGCCGACGGTCTGCAGTTCTTC. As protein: CAGADGLQFF.

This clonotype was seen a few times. CDR3 coding DNA: TGCGCCAGCAGCCATCGTCTTGGCGTAAGCTCCTACAATGAGCAGTTCTTC. Its translation is CASSHRLGVSSYNEQFF. The rearrangement links TRBV4-1 to TRBJ2-1; D is unresolved. CDR3 length: 17 amino acids. The V gene lost 3 bases and the J gene lost 0 bases, with 15 bases spanning the gap. Germline CDR1 is MGHRA and CDR2 is YSYEKL.

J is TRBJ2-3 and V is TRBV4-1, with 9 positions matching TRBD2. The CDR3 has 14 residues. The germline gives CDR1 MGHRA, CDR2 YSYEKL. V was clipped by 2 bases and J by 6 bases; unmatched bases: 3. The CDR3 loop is CASSQRTSGDTQYF. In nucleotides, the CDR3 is TGCGCCAGCAGCCAACGTACTAGCGGGGATACGCAGTATTTT.

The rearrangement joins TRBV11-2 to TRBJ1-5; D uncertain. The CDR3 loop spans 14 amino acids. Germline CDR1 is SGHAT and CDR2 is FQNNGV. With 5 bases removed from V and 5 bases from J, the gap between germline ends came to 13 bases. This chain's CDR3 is CASSPRYVDQPQHF. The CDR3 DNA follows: TGTGCCAGCAGCCCACGATATGTCGATCAGCCCCAGCATTTT.

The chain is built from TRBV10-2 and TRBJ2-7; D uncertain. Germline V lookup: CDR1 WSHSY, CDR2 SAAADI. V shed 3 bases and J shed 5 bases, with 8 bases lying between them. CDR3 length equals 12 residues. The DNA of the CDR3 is TGCGCCAGCAGTGAATCTTATCACGAGCAGTACTTC. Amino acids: CASSESYHEQYF.

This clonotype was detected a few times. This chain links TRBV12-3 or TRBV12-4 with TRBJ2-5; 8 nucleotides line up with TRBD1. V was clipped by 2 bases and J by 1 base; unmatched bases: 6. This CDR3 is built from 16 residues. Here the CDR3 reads CASSLFPGQGQETQYF. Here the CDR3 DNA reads TGTGCCAGCAGTTTATTTCCCGGACAGGGCCAAGAGACCCAGTACTTC.

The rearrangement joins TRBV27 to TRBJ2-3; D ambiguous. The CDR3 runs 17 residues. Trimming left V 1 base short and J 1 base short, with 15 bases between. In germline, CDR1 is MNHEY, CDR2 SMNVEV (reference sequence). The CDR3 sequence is CASSLYGPVGRTDTQYF. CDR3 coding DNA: TGTGCCAGCAGTTTATACGGCCCAGTGGGCCGCACAGATACGCAGTATTTT.

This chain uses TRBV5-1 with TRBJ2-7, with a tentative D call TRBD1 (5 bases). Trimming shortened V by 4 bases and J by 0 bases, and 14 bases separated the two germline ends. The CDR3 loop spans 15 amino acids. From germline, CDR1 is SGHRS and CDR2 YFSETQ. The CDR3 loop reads CASSKAQGLSYEQYF. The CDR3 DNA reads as TGCGCCAGCAGCAAGGCTCAGGGCCTCTCCTACGAGCAGTACTTC.

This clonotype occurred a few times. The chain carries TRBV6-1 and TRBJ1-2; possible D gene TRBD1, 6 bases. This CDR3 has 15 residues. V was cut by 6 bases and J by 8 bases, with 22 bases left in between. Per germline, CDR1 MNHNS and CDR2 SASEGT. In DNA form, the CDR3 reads TGTGCCAGCAGGGATGGGGACATCAGCGTTGGGGGCTACACCTTC. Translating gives CASRDGDISVGGYTF.

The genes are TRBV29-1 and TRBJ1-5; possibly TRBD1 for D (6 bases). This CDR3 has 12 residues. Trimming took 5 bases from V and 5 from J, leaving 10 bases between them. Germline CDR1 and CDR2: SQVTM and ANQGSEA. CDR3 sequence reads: CSVLAGDQPQHF. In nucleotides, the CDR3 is TGCAGCGTTCTTGCAGGGGATCAGCCCCAGCATTTT. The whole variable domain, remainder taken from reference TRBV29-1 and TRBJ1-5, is SAVISQKPSRDICQRGTSLTIQCQVDSQVTMMFWYRQQPGQSLTLIATANQGSEATYESGFVIDKFPISRPNLTFSTLTVSNMSPEDSSIYLCSVLAGDQPQHFGDGTRLSIL.

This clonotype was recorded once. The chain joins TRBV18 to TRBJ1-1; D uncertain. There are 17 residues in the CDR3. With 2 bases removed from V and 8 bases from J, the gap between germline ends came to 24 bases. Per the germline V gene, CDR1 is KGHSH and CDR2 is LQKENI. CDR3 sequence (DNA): TGTGCCAGCTCACCATCGAAGGTGATCGGCAGAAATAGAGAAGCTTTCTTT. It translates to CASSPSKVIGRNREAFF.

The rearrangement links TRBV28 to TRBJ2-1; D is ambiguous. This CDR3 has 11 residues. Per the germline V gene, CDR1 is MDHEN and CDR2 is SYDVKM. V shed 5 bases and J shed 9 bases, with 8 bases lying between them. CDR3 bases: TGTGCCAGCAGTCCTCTATTTGAGCAGTTCTTC. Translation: CASSPLFEQFF. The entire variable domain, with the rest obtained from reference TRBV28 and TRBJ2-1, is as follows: DVKVTQSSRYLVKRTGEKVFLECVQDMDHENMFWYRQDPGLGLRLIYFSYDVKMKEKGDIPEGYSVSREKKERFSLILESASTNQTSMYLCASSPLFEQFFGPGTRLTVL.

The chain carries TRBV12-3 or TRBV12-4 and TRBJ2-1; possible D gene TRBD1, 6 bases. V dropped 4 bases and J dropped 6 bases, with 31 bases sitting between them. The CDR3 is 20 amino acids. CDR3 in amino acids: CASSYPEQGSSEYVCNEQFF. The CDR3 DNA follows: TGTGCCAGCAGTTACCCCGAACAGGGATCGTCGGAGTACGTTTGCAATGAGCAGTTCTTC.

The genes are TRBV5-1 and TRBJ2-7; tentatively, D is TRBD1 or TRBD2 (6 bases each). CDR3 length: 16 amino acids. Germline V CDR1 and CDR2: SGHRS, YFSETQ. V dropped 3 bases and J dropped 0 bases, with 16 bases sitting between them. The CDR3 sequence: CASSSPRRGSSYEQYF. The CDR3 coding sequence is TGCGCCAGCAGCTCGCCCAGGAGGGGGAGCTCCTACGAGCAGTACTTC.

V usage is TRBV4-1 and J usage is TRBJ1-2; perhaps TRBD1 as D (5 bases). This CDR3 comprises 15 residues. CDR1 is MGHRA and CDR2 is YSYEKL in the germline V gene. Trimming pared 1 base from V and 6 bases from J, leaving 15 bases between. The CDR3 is CASSQVGQGNDGYTF. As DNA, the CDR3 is TGCGCCAGCAGCCAAGTCGGGCAGGGTAATGATGGCTACACCTTC.

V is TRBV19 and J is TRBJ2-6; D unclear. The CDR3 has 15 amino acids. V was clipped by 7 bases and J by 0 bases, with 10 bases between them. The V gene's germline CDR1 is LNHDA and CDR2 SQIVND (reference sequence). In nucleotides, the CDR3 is TGTGCCAGTAAGTACGGATACTCTGGGGCCAACGTCCTGACTTTC. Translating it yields CASKYGYSGANVLTF.

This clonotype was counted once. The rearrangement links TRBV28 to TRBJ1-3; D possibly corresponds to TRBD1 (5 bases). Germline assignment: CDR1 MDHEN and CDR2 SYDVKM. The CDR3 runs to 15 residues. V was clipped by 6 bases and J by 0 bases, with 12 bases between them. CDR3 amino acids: CASRVQAGSGNTIYF. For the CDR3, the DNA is TGTGCCAGCAGGGTACAGGCGGGCTCTGGAAACACCATATATTTT. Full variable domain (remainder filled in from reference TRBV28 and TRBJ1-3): DVKVTQSSRYLVKRTGEKVFLECVQDMDHENMFWYRQDPGLGLRLIYFSYDVKMKEKGDIPEGYSVSREKKERFSLILESASTNQTSMYLCASRVQAGSGNTIYFGEGSWLTVV.

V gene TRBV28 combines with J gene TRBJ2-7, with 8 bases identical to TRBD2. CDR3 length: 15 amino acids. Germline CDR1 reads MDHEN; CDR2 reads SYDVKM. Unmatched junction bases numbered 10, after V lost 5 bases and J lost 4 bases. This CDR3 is CASSVAGGRRYEQYF. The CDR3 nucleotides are TGTGCCAGCAGTGTGGCGGGCGGGAGGAGGTACGAGCAGTACTTC.